Listed here are 11 T cell receptor beta chains from one sample, sequenced in a study of Graves' ophthalmopathy and Graves' hyperthyroidism. Transcripts of RNA were the source for amplifying TCR beta CDR3 regions. The authors performed first-round RT-PCR with HTBI primers and then a second-round multiplex PCR. TCRdb re-called the multiplex PCR reads through MiXCR, storing one row per CDR3 protein. The sample consists of about 370,000 distinct CDR3 sequences, about 17% of them appearing once. The sample comprised peripheral blood. The receptors shown here come from an adult woman with stable Graves' hyperthyroidism.

This clonotype was seen many times. The chain couples TRBV12-3 or TRBV12-4 to TRBJ1-2; 7 bases line up with TRBD1. V lost 4 bases to trimming and J lost 0 bases; unmatched junction nucleotides: 8. The CDR3 is 16 amino acids. Here the CDR3 reads CASSSDQDRTNYGYTF. Here the CDR3 DNA reads TGTGCCAGCAGTTCAGATCAGGACAGGACTAACTATGGCTACACCTTC.

This chain links TRBV19 with TRBJ1-5; possible D gene TRBD1, 5 bases. Deletions cut 10 bases from V and 2 bases from J, with 15 bases between. The CDR3 totals 14 residues. The V gene's germline CDR1 is LNHDA and CDR2 SQIVND (reference sequence). The CDR3 DNA sequence: TGTGCCACGACGCAAGGGGCCGGCAATCAGCCCCAGCATTTT. Residues: CATTQGAGNQPQHF. Combining the CDR3 with reference TRBV19 and TRBJ1-5 gives the whole variable domain DGGITQSPKYLFRKEGQNVTLSCEQNLNHDAMYWYRQDPGQGLRLIYYSQIVNDFQKGDIAEGYSVSREKKESFPLTVTSAQKNPTAFYLCATTQGAGNQPQHFGDGTRLSIL.

This clonotype was seen at least ten times. The gene calls are TRBV5-1 and TRBJ2-7, with D perhaps TRBD2 (5 bases). Trimming cost V 1 base and J 3 bases, with 8 bases left between them. Germline assignment: CDR1 SGHRS and CDR2 YFSETQ. CDR3 length: 13 amino acids. Here the CDR3 DNA reads TGCGCCAGCAGCTTGCCACGGGGCTACGAGCAGTACTTC. This codes for CASSLPRGYEQYF.

This clonotype came up many times. This rearrangement joins TRBV7-2 to TRBJ2-2; D not resolved. The CDR3 length is 15 residues. V lost 6 bases and J 4 bases, leaving 15 bases between the germline ends. Germline V lookup: CDR1 SGHTA, CDR2 FQGNSA. As DNA, the CDR3 is TGTGCCAGCAGGCTACCGGGCCTCTTCACCGGGGAGCTGTTTTTT. It is translated as CASRLPGLFTGELFF.

This clonotype was seen a handful of times. The chain couples TRBV30 to TRBJ1-2; 7 bases map to TRBD1. CDR1 and CDR2 (germline): GTSNPN, SVGIG (reference sequence). V was pared by 1 base and J by 5 bases, with 1 base of the junction left unmatched. CDR3 length equals 12 residues. CDR3 nucleotides: TGTGCCTGGAGTGAACAGGGGTATGGCTACACCTTC. This codes for CAWSEQGYGYTF.

This clonotype was picked up many times. This rearrangement joins TRBV20-1 to TRBJ1-2; D remains ambiguous. V lost 6 bases and J lost 6, with 8 bases in between. Germline assignment: CDR1 DFQATT and CDR2 SNEGSKA (reference sequence). This CDR3 region has 10 residues. DNA for the CDR3: TGCAGTGCCAACCCAGATGGCTACACCTTC. This codes for CSANPDGYTF.

In its sample, this clonotype was seen many times. V gene TRBV2 combines with J gene TRBJ2-5, with 14 positions matching TRBD2. After removal of 5 bases from V and 4 bases from J, the junction contained 3 bases not matched to a gene. CDR3 length equals 15 residues. CDR1 and CDR2 from the germline V gene are SNHLY and FYNNEI. This CDR3 reads CASSSGTSGRETQYF. The CDR3 coding sequence is TGTGCCAGCAGTTCGGGGACTAGCGGGAGAGAGACCCAGTACTTC.

This clonotype came up many times. For the CDR3, the DNA is TGTGCCAGTAGTCCCCGGACAGGGACAACCTACGAGCAGTACTTC. Protein: CASSPRTGTTYEQYF. This chain connects TRBV19 to TRBJ2-7; 8 nucleotides match TRBD1. The V segment lost 5 bases and the J segment 2 bases; nucleotides outside the gene matches: 8. The CDR3 covers 15 residues. In germline, CDR1 is LNHDA, CDR2 SQIVND (reference sequence).

This chain uses TRBV10-1 with TRBJ1-1; D gene unclear. The CDR3 consists of 13 residues. Germline V gene data show CDR1 as WNHNN and CDR2 as SYGVQD (reference sequence). Between the trimmed V and J ends, which lost 0 bases and 8 bases, there was a span of 10 bases. For the CDR3, the DNA is TGCGCCAGCAGTGAGTCGAGTGCGGGGGAAGCTTTCTTT. Amino acid sequence: CASSESSAGEAFF.

The table lists this clonotype with many counts. This chain connects TRBV4-1 to TRBJ2-5; D unclear. The CDR3 spans 15 residues. V gave up 0 bases and J gave up 1 base, with 9 bases separating them. Germline V gene sequence: CDR1 MGHRA, CDR2 YSYEKL. CDR3 bases: TGCGCCAGCAGCCAAGAAGGGCGGTCCCAAGAGACCCAGTACTTC. This encodes CASSQEGRSQETQYF.

This clonotype was observed a handful of times. The J gene is TRBJ2-7, the V gene TRBV13, with TRBD1 as a possible D gene (5 bases). The CDR3 extends over 17 amino acids. CDR1 is PRHDT, CDR2 FYEKMQ, per germline (reference sequence). V dropped 5 bases and J dropped 0 bases, with 20 bases sitting between them. The CDR3 region has the DNA TGTGCCAGCAGCCCATCATGGTTGGACAACCACTCCTACGAGCAGTACTTC. Its translation: CASSPSWLDNHSYEQYF.